This TCR beta chain was found in a study of cytomegalovirus exposure and HLA in healthy donors. Study-level results: Indistinguishable V segments, including TRBV6-2 and TRBV6-3, were excluded. In vitro assays verified that a few CMV-associated chains recognized CMV antigens specifically. The study flagged approximately 180 TCR beta chains as cytomegalovirus-associated. Cytomegalovirus status, reportedly, was diagnosed with high specificity and sensitivity by the classifier.

About this clone itself: Its cognate antigen is unknown.

The PCR employed 60 Vbeta primers together with 13 Jbeta primers. Some clones are missing from TCRdb's copy, which holds only in-frame ones; the method was immunoSEQ multiplex PCR. The table shows over 100,000 clones, with about four fifths occurring only once. The germline V gene encodes CDR1 MDHEN and CDR2 SYDVKM. The CDR3 length is 14 residues. Trimming pared 2 bases from V and 2 bases from J, leaving 10 bases between. The sequence derives from a man aged 25-45 years in good health and CMV-seropositive. The chain joins TRBV28 to TRBJ2-7; possibly TRBD2 for D (5 bases). The sample taken for sequencing was PBMCs. Here the CDR3 DNA reads TGTGCCAGCAGTTTAATAGACGGGGCCTACGAGCAGTACTTC. Protein sequence: CASSLIDGAYEQYF.